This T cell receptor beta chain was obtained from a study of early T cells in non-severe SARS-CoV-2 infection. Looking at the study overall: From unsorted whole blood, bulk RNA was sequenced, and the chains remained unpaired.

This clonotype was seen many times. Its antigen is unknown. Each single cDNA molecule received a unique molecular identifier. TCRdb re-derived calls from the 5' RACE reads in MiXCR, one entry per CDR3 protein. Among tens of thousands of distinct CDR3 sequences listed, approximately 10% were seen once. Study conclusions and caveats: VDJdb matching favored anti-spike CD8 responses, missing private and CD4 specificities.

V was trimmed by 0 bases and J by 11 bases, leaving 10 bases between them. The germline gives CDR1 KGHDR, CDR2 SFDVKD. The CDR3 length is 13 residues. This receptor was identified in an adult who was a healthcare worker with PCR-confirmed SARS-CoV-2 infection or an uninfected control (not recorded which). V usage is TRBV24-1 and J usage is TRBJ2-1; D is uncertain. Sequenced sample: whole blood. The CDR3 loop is CATSDLGRAQQFF. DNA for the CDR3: TGTGCCACCAGTGATTTGGGCCGGGCTCAGCAGTTCTTC.